What follows are 2 T cell receptor beta chains derived from one specimen sequenced in a study of cytomegalovirus exposure and HLA in healthy donors. Researchers ran the PCR with 60 Vbeta and 13 Jbeta primers. TCRdb's table, derived via immunoSEQ multiplex PCR, lists solely in-frame clones and lacks some. The data show fewer than 110,000 clones, around 77% seen once. The sequencing sample was made of PBMCs. The receptor set was obtained from a male donor in good health and CMV-seronegative.

The chain recombines TRBV19 with TRBJ1-5; TRBD1 matches at 8 bases. Germline-derived CDR1 and CDR2 are LNHDA and SQIVND (reference sequence). The J segment lost 4 bases and the V segment lost 8 bases, leaving 7 bases of the junction unmatched. There are 14 residues in the CDR3. CDR3 sequence (DNA): TGTGCCAGTCATAAGGACAGGGAGAATCAGCCCCAGCATTTT. Protein: CASHKDRENQPQHF.

The chain is built from TRBV6-5 and TRBJ1-2, with 7 bases aligning to TRBD1. The V and J ends lost 7 bases and 6 bases, in that order; junction bases with no gene match: 8. CDR1 and CDR2 from the germline V gene are MNHEY and SVGAGI. This CDR3 spans 13 amino acids. CDR3 residues: CASKGQGVDGYTF. The CDR3 nucleotides read TGTGCCAGCAAAGGGCAGGGGGTGGATGGCTACACCTTC.